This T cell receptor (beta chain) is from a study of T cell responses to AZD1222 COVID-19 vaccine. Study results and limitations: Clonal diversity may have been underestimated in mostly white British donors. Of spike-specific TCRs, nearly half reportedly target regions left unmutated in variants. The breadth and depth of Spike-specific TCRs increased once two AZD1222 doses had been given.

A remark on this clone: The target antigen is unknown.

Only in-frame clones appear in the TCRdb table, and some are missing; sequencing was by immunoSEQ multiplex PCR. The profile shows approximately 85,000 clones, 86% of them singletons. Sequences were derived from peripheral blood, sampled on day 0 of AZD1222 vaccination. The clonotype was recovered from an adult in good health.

The CDR3 reads CASSLTGGNTEAFF. Written as DNA, the CDR3 is TGTGCCAGCAGCTTGACGGGGGGGAACACTGAAGCTTTCTTT. V usage is TRBV7-3 and J usage is TRBJ1-1; tentative D call: TRBD1 (5 bases). Germline V gene data show CDR1 as SGHTA and CDR2 as FQGTGA. Trimming removed 3 bases at V and 1 base at J, with 9 bases between. The CDR3 runs to 14 residues. The whole variable domain, filled in from reference TRBV7-3 and TRBJ1-1, reads GAGVSQTPSNKVTEKGKYVELRCDPISGHTALYWYRQSLGQGPEFLIYFQGTGAADDSGLPNDRFFAVRPEGSVSTLKIQRTERGDSAVYLCASSLTGGNTEAFFGQGTRLTVV.